The clone carrying this TCR beta chain was found once. The source of the sample is a study of neoadjuvant anti-PD-1 for oral cavity cancer. Time point indicated: after neoadjuvant nivolumab, at surgical resection. Patients were newly diagnosed with stage II-IVA oral cavity squamous cell carcinoma without prior systemic or radiation treatment. No culture or expansion preceded analysis of these blood cells. PBMC libraries mostly used approximately 500 ng of input genomic DNA, with six replicates per sample. The assay was immunoSEQ multiplex PCR, and TCRdb's table has in-frame clones only and misses some. The sample yields about 68,000 clones, 70% to 90% seen once. V lost 2 bases, J lost 7 bases, and 9 bases lay in between. The length of the CDR3 is 11 residues. Germline loops: CDR1 DFQATT, CDR2 SNEGSKA (reference sequence).

The sequences come from PBMCs, collected after nivolumab (anti-PD-1) treatment. The receptor was derived from a person aged 35 to 85 with oral cavity squamous cell carcinoma. This chain links TRBV20-1 with TRBJ2-7; D unresolved. The CDR3 protein is CSARSLSEQYF. CDR3 in DNA: TGCAGTGCTAGAAGTCTATCGGAGCAGTACTTC.